This T cell receptor beta chain comes out of a study of blood T cell repertoires in COVID-19. Study context: Samples taken during acute and convalescent COVID-19 were collected in the United States, Italy and Spain. In each case, the material was cDNA or gDNA derived from T cells, B-cell-depleted T cells, or PBMCs.

The repertoire was sequenced with immunoSEQ multiplex PCR; TCRdb's copy has only in-frame clones and lacks some. The sample has about 250,000 clones; more than 70% are singletons. The CDR3 is made up of 16 amino acids. V lost 3 bases and J 6 bases, leaving 16 bases between the germline ends. Germline V gene data show CDR1 as SGDLS and CDR2 as YYNGEE. Sequenced material: peripheral blood. This TCR was sampled from an elderly man with acute or convalescent COVID-19. The J gene is TRBJ1-6, the V gene TRBV9; tentatively, D is TRBD1 (6 bases). The CDR3 DNA reads as TGTGCCAGCAGCGAGGGGGATTGGGCATCTAATTCACCCCTCCACTTT. It yields the protein CASSEGDWASNSPLHF.